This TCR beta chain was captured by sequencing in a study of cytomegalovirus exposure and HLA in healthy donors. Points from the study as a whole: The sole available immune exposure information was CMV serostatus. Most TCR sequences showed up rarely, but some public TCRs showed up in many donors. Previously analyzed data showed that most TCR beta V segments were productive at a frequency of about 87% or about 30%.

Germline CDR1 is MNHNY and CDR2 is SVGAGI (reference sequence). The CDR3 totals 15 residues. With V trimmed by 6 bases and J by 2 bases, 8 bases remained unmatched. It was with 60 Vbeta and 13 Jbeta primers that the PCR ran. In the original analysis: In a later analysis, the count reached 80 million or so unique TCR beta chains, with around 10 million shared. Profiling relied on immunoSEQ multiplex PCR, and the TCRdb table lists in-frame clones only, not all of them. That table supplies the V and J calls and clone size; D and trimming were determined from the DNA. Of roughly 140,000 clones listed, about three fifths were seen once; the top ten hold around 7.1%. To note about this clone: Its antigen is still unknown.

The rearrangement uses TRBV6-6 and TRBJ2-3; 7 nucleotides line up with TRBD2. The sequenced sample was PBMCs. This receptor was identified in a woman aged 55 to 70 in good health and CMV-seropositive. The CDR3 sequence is CASSPLAELTDTQYF. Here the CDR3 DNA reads TGTGCCAGCAGCCCCCTAGCGGAGCTCACAGATACGCAGTATTTT.